This T cell receptor beta chain was identified in a study of vaccination and CD4 T cells after COVID-19. Notes on this clonotype: Its antigen remains unknown.

Treatment meaning: approximately nine-day PBMC culture with coronavirus spike peptide pools or control peptides (ViraFEST assay). An Oncomine TCR Beta short-read assay was used to sequence the DNA from cultured CD4+ T cells. TCRdb re-called the PCR reads through MiXCR, storing one row per CDR3 protein. This table holds about 14,000 distinct CDR3 sequences, around three fifths found once. Germline V gene lookup returns CDR1 SQVTM and CDR2 ANQGSEA. With V trimmed by 6 bases and J by 5 bases, 18 bases remained unmatched. The CDR3 is made up of 18 amino acids. Sequenced input: CD4+ T cells from blood, cultured in vitro. This receptor was obtained from a human donor who had recovered from COVID-19. The chain uses TRBV29-1 and TRBJ2-1, with 11 bases fitting TRBD2. The chain's CDR3 is CSVPRISWASGRNNEQFF. CDR3 DNA: TGCAGCGTCCCGCGCATCTCGTGGGCTAGCGGGAGGAACAATGAGCAGTTCTTC.